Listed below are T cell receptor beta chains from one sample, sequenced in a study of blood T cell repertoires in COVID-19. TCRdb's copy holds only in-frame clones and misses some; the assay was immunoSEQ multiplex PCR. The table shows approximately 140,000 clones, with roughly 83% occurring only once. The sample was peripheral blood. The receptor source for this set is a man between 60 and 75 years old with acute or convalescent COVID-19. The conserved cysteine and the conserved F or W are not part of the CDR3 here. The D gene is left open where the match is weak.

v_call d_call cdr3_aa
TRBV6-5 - ASSSRGGNTEAF
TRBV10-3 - AIRTQERTEAF
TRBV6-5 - ASNLGGRNEQY
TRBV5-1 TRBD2 ASSLAPGGYNEQF
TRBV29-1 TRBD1 SVEVWGTASYEQY
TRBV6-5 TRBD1 ASRTTGRGNEKLF
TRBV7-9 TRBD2 ASSLEAGGATDTQY
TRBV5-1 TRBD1 ASSPDRATEAF
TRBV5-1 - ASRDGGSNEKLF
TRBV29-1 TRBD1 SVAGGASLKQYEQY
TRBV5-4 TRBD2 ASSFRTSGGSYEQF
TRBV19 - ASSIPGNYEQY
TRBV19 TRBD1 ASSIAGQGEKLF
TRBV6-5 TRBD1 ASIPDRVGFEKLF
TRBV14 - ASSQNGYNEQF
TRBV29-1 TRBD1 SVGDSIDTIY
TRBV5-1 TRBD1 ASSVGTGVITEAF
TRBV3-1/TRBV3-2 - ASSQDLTGYIYEQY
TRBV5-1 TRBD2 ASSILAGGYEQY
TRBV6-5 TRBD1 ASSRTGGANGEQY
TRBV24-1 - ATSDLQPGSTDTQY
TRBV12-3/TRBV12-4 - ATRGGGGQPQH
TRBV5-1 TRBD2 ASSPTSGRVDTQY
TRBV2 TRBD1 ASRVDRGLTDTQY
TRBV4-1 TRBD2 ASSQIAGAETQY
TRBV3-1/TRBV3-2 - ASSSRQVTEAF
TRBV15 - ATSTGLSGNTIY